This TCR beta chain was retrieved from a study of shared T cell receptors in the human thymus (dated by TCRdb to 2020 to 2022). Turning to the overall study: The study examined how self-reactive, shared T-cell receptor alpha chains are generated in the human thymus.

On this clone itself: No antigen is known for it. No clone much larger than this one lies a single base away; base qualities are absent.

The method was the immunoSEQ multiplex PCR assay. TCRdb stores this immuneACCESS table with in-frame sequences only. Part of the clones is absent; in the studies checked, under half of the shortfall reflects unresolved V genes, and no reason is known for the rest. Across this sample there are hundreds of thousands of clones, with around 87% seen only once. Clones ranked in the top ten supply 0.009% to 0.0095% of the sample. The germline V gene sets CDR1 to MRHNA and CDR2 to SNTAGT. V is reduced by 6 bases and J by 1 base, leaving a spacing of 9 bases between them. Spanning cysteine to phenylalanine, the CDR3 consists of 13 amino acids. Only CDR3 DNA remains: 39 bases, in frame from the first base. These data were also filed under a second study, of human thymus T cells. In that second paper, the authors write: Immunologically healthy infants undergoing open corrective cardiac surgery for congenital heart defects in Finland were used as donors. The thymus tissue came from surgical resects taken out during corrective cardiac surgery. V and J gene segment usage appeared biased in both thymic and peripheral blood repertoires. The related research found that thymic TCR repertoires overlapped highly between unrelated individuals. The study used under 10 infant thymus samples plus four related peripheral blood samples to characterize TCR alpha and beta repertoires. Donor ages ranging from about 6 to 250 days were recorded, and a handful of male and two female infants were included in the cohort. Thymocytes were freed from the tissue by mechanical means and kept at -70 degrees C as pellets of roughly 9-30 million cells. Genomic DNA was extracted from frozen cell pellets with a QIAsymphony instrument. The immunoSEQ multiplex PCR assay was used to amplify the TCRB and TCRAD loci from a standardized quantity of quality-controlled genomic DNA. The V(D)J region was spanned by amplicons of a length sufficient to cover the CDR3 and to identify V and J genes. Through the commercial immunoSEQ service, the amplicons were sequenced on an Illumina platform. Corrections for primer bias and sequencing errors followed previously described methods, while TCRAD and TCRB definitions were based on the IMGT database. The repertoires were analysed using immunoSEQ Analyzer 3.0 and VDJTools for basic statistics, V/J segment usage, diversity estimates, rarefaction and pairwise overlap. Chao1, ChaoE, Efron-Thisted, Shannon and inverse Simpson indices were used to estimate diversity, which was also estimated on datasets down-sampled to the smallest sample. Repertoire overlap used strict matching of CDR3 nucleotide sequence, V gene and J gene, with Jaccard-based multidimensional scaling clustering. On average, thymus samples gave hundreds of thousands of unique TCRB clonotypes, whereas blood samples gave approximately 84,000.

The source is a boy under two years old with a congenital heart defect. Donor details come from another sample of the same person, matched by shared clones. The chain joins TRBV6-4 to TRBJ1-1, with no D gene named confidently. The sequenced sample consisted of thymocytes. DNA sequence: TGTGCCAGCAGCGTCACACGGAACACTGAAGCTTTCTTT. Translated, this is CASSVTRNTEAFF.